Following are 23 T cell receptor beta chains from one sample sequenced in a study of CD8+ T cells in alopecia areata. Treatment specified: oral pan-JAK inhibitor, 5-10 mg twice daily. RNA extraction and reverse transcription yielded cDNA as sequencing template. The repertoire was sequenced with immunoSEQ multiplex PCR; TCRdb's copy has only in-frame clones and lacks some. Here the sample spans about 190,000 clones, 50% to 60% being singletons. Sequenced here: CD4+ T cells sorted from blood, sampled at week 4, from a patient treated with tofacitinib. The receptors derive from a human donor with alopecia areata.

The chain has TRBV2 and TRBJ1-5; unclear D gene. The CDR3 spans 13 residues. The V end was cut by 4 bases, the J end by 7 bases, with 11 bases between. Germline-derived CDR1 and CDR2 are SNHLY and FYNNEI. The DNA for the CDR3 is TGTGCCAGCAGTGCAGGTGATGGGCAGCCCCAGCATTTT. It yields the protein CASSAGDGQPQHF.

J is TRBJ1-2 and V is TRBV29-1, with 8 bases that match TRBD1. CDR1 and CDR2 (germline): SQVTM, ANQGSEA. V lost 1 base, J lost 8 bases, and 3 bases stayed unmatched. The CDR3 consists of 12 residues. The CDR3 DNA is TGCAGCGTTGAAGGACAGGGGACGGGCTACACCTTC. It encodes CSVEGQGTGYTF.

The V and J genes are TRBV30 and TRBJ2-4; D may be TRBD1 (6 bases). The CDR3 is 16 residues long. Germline CDR1 GTSNPN, CDR2 SVGIG (reference sequence). Trimming cost V 1 base and J 3 bases, with 16 bases left between them. The CDR3 spells CAWSAEDRYRKNIQYF. Written as DNA, the CDR3 is TGTGCCTGGAGTGCTGAAGACAGGTACCGCAAAAACATTCAGTACTTC.

The table lists this clone with a few counts. V and J are TRBV29-1 and TRBJ2-6; no clear D. The germline gives CDR1 SQVTM, CDR2 ANQGSEA. Trimming stripped 1 base from V and 0 bases from J, with 7 bases between. This CDR3 has 15 residues. The chain's CDR3 is CSVEGVDSGANVLTF. The CDR3 region has the DNA TGCAGCGTTGAAGGTGTCGACTCTGGGGCCAACGTCCTGACTTTC.

The CDR3 nucleotides are TGTGCCAGCAGCTTGGGCGGGAGCGGGCGGCTCGAGCAGTTCTTC. Translated, it gives CASSLGGSGRLEQFF. This chain joins TRBV5-4 and TRBJ2-1; 7 bases align to TRBD2. J lost 10 bases, V lost 0 bases, and 10 bases had no gene match. Germline assignment: CDR1 SGHNT and CDR2 YYREEE (reference sequence). This CDR3 has 15 residues.

The chain couples TRBV7-2 to TRBJ2-7; D gene ambiguous. Germline V lookup: CDR1 SGHTA, CDR2 FQGNSA. V was pared by 5 bases and J by 2 bases, with 16 bases between. CDR3 size: 15 residues. The CDR3 nucleotides are TGTGCCAGCAGCCCGTCGGGCGGCCTTCCCTACGAGCAGTACTTC. Its translation is CASSPSGGLPYEQYF.

The rearrangement joins TRBV19 to TRBJ2-3, with 9 nucleotides matching TRBD2. The CDR3 is made up of 16 amino acids. Germline V lookup: CDR1 LNHDA, CDR2 SQIVND (reference sequence). The V gene end was trimmed by 1 base and the J gene end by 1 base; junction bases not matched to a gene: 3. The CDR3 sequence: CASSIASGKGTDTQYF. DNA of the CDR3: TGTGCCAGTAGTATAGCTAGCGGGAAAGGCACAGATACGCAGTATTTT.

V is TRBV28 and J is TRBJ2-5; 10 nucleotides align to TRBD1. The CDR3 length is 15 residues. Per the germline V gene, CDR1 is MDHEN and CDR2 is SYDVKM. V lost 8 bases, J lost 5 bases, and 11 bases stayed unmatched. The CDR3 sequence: CASGQGQGIVETQYF. CDR3 sequence (DNA): TGTGCCAGCGGCCAGGGACAGGGGATCGTGGAGACCCAGTACTTC.

The chain uses TRBV30 and TRBJ2-4, with TRBD1 matching 9 bases. Germline CDR1 and CDR2: GTSNPN and SVGIG (reference sequence). This CDR3 has 17 residues. After removal of 3 bases from V and 2 bases from J, the junction contained 11 bases not matched to a gene. This CDR3 is CAWSTRTGTGTKNIQYF. CDR3 DNA sequence: TGTGCCTGGAGCACAAGAACCGGGACAGGGACCAAAAACATTCAGTACTTC. Full variable domain (outside the CDR3, taken from reference TRBV30 and TRBJ2-4): SQTIHQWPATLVQPVGSPLSLECTVEGTSNPNLYWYRQAAGRGLQLLFYSVGIGQISSEVPQNLSASRPQDRQFILSSKKLLLSDSGFYLCAWSTRTGTGTKNIQYFGAGTRLSVL.

Note on this clone: Other nucleotide sequences in the sample specify the same CDR3. This chain uses TRBV30 with TRBJ1-1; D unclear. From germline, CDR1 is GTSNPN and CDR2 SVGIG (reference sequence). Trimming took 0 bases from V and 0 from J, leaving 5 bases between them. This CDR3 has 13 amino acids. The CDR3 loop reads CAWSVKVNTEAFF. CDR3 coding DNA: TGTGCCTGGAGTGTCAAGGTGAACACTGAAGCTTTCTTT.

V and J are TRBV30 and TRBJ1-2; D call uncertain. Germline values: CDR1 GTSNPN, CDR2 SVGIG (reference sequence). The CDR3 has 12 residues. With 1 base removed from V and 6 bases from J, the gap between germline ends came to 9 bases. In nucleotides, the CDR3 is TGTGCCTGGAGTGAGACTCCCCATGGCTACACCTTC. Translated, it gives CAWSETPHGYTF.

The J gene is TRBJ2-3, the V gene TRBV11-1; D gene unclear. V lost 2 bases and J lost 5, with 17 bases in between. Germline CDR1 is SGHAT and CDR2 is FQDESV (reference sequence). This CDR3 is built from 16 residues. CDR3 bases: TGTGCCAGCAGCTTACCTCCAGGCCTAGTAGGAGATACGCAGTATTTT. Translating it yields CASSLPPGLVGDTQYF.

This clone was picked up a small number of times. The chain joins TRBV29-1 to TRBJ2-1; the D gene is possibly TRBD1 (6 bases). The V end was cut by 7 bases, the J end by 0 bases, with 16 bases between. Germline-derived CDR1 and CDR2 are SQVTM and ANQGSEA. The CDR3 totals 15 residues. The DNA of the CDR3 is TGCAGCGCCCAAAAGAGGGGGAGCTCCTACAATGAGCAGTTCTTC. As protein: CSAQKRGSSYNEQFF.

This clone was counted between two and nine times. V is TRBV29-1 and J is TRBJ2-5; a weak D match, TRBD2 (5 bases). Deletions cut 4 bases from V and 5 bases from J, with 14 bases between. The CDR3 has 13 amino acids. Germline V lookup: CDR1 SQVTM, CDR2 ANQGSEA. The CDR3 bases are TGCAGCGTTGGGGAGCTACTGGGGGAGACCCAGTACTTC. Translation: CSVGELLGETQYF.

In this sample, this clone turned up a few times. V is TRBV4-2 and J is TRBJ2-5; D gene uncertain. The CDR3 has 13 residues. The ends were cut back, 5 bases at V and 5 bases at J, with 12 bases in the middle. Germline V gene sequence: CDR1 LGHNA, CDR2 YNFKEQ. The CDR3 DNA reads TGTGCCAGCAGCGGTAGCCCCGGGGAGACCCAGTACTTC. Translating gives CASSGSPGETQYF.

The V and J genes are TRBV11-2 and TRBJ2-3; D is unresolved. The ends were cut back, 5 bases at V and 4 bases at J, with 13 bases in the middle. This CDR3 has 14 residues. CDR1 is SGHAT, CDR2 FQNNGV, per germline. The CDR3 sequence: CASSPPERPDTQYF. In DNA, the CDR3 is TGTGCCAGCAGCCCCCCCGAGCGTCCAGATACGCAGTATTTT. Complete variable domain (other parts from reference TRBV11-2 and TRBJ2-3): EAGVAQSPRYKIIEKRQSVAFWCNPISGHATLYWYQQILGQGPKLLIQFQNNGVVDDSQLPKDRFSAERLKGVDSTLKIQPAKLEDSAVYLCASSPPERPDTQYFGPGTRLTVL.

The chain carries TRBV10-3 and TRBJ1-1; unclear D gene. Germline CDR1 is ENHRY and CDR2 is SYGVKD. This CDR3 contains 11 residues. The V gene lost 2 bases and the J gene lost 11 bases, with 9 bases spanning the gap. CDR3 DNA sequence: TGTGCCATCAGTGAGGGAAGTGGGGCTTTCTTT. This gives the protein CAISEGSGAFF.

This clone was seen a few times. The gene calls are TRBV7-3 and TRBJ1-3; the match to TRBD1 covers 9 bases. The V segment lost 4 bases and the J segment 3 bases; nucleotides outside the gene matches: 7. CDR3 length: 16 residues. Germline assignment: CDR1 SGHTA and CDR2 FQGTGA. The CDR3 nucleotides read TGTGCCAGCAGCTCTCCGGGACAGGGAGGTGGAAACACCATATATTTT. This translates into CASSSPGQGGGNTIYF.

V and J are TRBV11-2 and TRBJ1-5, with a possible D match to TRBD1 (5 bases). The germline V and J ends were trimmed by 5 bases and 2 bases, with 13 bases remaining between them. Germline V lookup: CDR1 SGHAT, CDR2 FQNNGV. This CDR3 contains 15 residues. Written as DNA, the CDR3 is TGTGCCAGCAGCCTTGGGGGTTTTGGCAATCAGCCCCAGCATTTT. This gives the protein CASSLGGFGNQPQHF.

The V gene is TRBV5-1, the J gene TRBJ1-1, with D unclear. The CDR3 has 14 residues. The V gene lost 0 bases and the J gene lost 1 base, with 7 bases spanning the gap. Germline assignment: CDR1 SGHRS and CDR2 YFSETQ. Here the CDR3 DNA reads TGCGCCAGCAGCTTGGAGTCCAGGAACACTGAAGCTTTCTTT. Amino acid sequence: CASSLESRNTEAFF.

This rearrangement joins TRBV29-1 to TRBJ2-4; no clear D gene. CDR1 and CDR2 (germline): SQVTM, ANQGSEA. The CDR3 runs 14 residues. The V gene lost 2 bases and the J gene lost 0 bases, with 8 bases spanning the gap. The CDR3 DNA follows: TGCAGCGTTGAAATGGGTTTAGCCAAAAACATTCAGTACTTC. Its protein product is CSVEMGLAKNIQYF.

V and J are TRBV4-3 and TRBJ2-7, with 8 bases identical to TRBD1. Unmatched junction bases numbered 23, after V lost 4 bases and J lost 3 bases. The germline V gene encodes CDR1 LGHNA and CDR2 YSLEER. The length of the CDR3 is 20 residues. CDR3 residues: CASSRHVKVPDRDHDYEQYF. The CDR3 bases are TGCGCCAGCAGCCGGCATGTTAAGGTGCCGGACAGGGACCACGACTACGAGCAGTACTTC.

V gene TRBV29-1 combines with J gene TRBJ2-5; maybe TRBD1 (6 bases). V dropped 0 bases and J dropped 2 bases, with 10 bases sitting between them. The CDR3 consists of 14 residues. Germline-derived CDR1 and CDR2 are SQVTM and ANQGSEA. CDR3 DNA: TGCAGCGTTGAAGACCCGAGGGGGCAAGAGACCCAGTACTTC. Translated: CSVEDPRGQETQYF.